The clone carrying this TCR beta chain was counted between two and nine times. Its cognate antigen is unknown. The entry originates in a study of a mutant IDH1 vaccine in newly diagnosed glioma. Looking at the study overall: The initiation of vaccination occurred 4-6 weeks after radiotherapy alone, or with temozolomide cycles. Beforehand, treatment had been radiotherapy, temozolomide, or both; the majority received both. Visit V12 happened at week 35; visit V13 happened at week 47.

Profiled with immunoSEQ multiplex PCR; TCRdb holds only in-frame clones, not every one. The table has roughly 32,000 clones, roughly 77% seen once; the top ten hold 3% to 4%. This CDR3 comprises 15 residues. Time point noted: week 35, safety follow-up. Each dose of the vaccine consisted of 300 ug of mutant IDH1 20-mer peptide, with topical imiquimod. Donor tumors were new WHO grade 3 or 4 IDH1-mutant, ATRX-lost astrocytomas. The receptor comes from a man aged 40-50 years with glioma. Some clones in this sample may be carry-over from other donors' samples. The V gene is TRBV12-1, the J gene TRBJ1-1. TRBV12-1 is a recognized pseudogene. This specimen was PBMCs, taken from a glioma patient whose treatment included an IDH1 peptide vaccine. The CDR3 loop is CASSARRGMNTEAFF. Written as DNA, the CDR3 is TGTGCCAGCAGCGCCCGGCGAGGCATGAACACTGAAGCTTTCTTT.